The T cell receptor beta chain under discussion was sequenced for a study of T cells after yellow fever vaccination. TCRdb redid the calling of the 5' RACE reads with MiXCR, one entry per CDR3 protein. The repertoire holds about 360,000 distinct CDR3 sequences, 6.2% seen once, with about 15% in the top ten. Only a few counts were recorded for this clonotype. The germline gives CDR1 SGDLS, CDR2 YYNGEE. The V gene end was trimmed by 3 bases and the J gene end by 6 bases; junction bases not matched to a gene: 8. The CDR3 totals 16 residues. The rearrangement uses TRBV9 and TRBJ2-1; TRBD2 agrees at 11 bases. Sequences were derived from PBMCs, sampled 5 days after the yellow fever booster vaccination. The receptor was isolated from a young man who received the YFV17D yellow fever vaccine. The CDR3, as DNA: TGTGCCAGCAGCGCTGGGGGACTAGCGGTACTCAATGAGCAGTTCTTC. It specifies CASSAGGLAVLNEQFF.